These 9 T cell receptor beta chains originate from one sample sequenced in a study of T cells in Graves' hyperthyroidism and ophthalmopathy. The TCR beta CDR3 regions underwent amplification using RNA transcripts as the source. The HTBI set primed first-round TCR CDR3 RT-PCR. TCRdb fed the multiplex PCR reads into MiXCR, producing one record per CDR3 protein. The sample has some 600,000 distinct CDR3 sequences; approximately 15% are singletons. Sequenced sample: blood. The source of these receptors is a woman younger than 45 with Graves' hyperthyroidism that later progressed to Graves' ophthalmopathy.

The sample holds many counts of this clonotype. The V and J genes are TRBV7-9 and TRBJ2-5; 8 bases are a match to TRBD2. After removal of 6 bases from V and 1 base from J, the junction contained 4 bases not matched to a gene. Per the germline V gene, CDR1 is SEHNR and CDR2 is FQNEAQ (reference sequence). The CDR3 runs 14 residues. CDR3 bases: TGTGCCAGCAGATCTAGCGGGCCCCAAGAGACCCAGTACTTC. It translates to CASRSSGPQETQYF. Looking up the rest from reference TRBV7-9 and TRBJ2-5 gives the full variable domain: DTGVSQNPRHKITKRGQNVTFRCDPISEHNRLYWYRQTLGQGPEFLTYFQNEAQLEKSRLLSDRFSAERPKGSFSTLEIQRTEQGDSAMYLCASRSSGPQETQYFGPGTRLLVL.

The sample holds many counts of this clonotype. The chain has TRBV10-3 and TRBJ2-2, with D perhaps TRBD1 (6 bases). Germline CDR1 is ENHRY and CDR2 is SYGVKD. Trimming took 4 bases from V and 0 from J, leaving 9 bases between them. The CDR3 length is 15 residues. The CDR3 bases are TGTGCCATCAGTGCAGGGGTCGCGAACACCGGGGAGCTGTTTTTT. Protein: CAISAGVANTGELFF.

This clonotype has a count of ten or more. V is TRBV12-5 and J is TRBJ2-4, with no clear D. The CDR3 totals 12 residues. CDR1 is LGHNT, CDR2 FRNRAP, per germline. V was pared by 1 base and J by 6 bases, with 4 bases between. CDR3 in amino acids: CASGLEGNIQYF. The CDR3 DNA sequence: TGTGCTAGTGGTTTGGAGGGAAACATTCAGTACTTC.

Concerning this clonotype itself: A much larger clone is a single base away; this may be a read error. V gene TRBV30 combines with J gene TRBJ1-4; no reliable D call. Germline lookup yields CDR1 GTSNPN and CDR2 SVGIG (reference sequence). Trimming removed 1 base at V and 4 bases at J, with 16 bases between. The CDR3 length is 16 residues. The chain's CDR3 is CAWSATSGSLNEKLFF. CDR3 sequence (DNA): TGTGCCTGGAGTGCTACGTCCGGGAGCCTTAATGAAAAACTGTTTTTT.

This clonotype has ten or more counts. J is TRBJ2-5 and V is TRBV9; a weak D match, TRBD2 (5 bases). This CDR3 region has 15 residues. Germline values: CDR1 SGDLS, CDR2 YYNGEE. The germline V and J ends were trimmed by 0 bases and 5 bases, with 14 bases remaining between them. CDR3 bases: TGTGCCAGCAGCGTAGATAGCGACCTTTGGGAGACCCAGTACTTC. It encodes CASSVDSDLWETQYF.

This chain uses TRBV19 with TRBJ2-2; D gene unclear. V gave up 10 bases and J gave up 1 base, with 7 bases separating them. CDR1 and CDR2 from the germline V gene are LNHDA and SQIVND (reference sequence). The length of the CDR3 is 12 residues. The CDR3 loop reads CATTENTGELFF. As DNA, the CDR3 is TGTGCCACTACAGAGAACACCGGGGAGCTGTTTTTT.

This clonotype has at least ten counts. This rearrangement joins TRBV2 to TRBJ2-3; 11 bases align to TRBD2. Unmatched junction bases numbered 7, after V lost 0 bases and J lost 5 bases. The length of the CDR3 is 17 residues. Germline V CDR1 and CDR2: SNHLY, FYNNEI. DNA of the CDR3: TGTGCCAGCAGTGAAGCGACTCTAGCGGGAGGTCGAGATACGCAGTATTTT. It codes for CASSEATLAGGRDTQYF.

The CDR3 bases are TGTGCCACCAGCAGTATTATGAGTACTGAAGCTTTCTTT. As protein: CATSSIMSTEAFF. This chain connects TRBV15 to TRBJ1-1, with no clear D. This CDR3 contains 13 residues. CDR1 LNHNV and CDR2 YYDKDF come from the germline V gene (reference sequence). V was clipped by 3 bases and J by 5 bases, with 10 bases between them.

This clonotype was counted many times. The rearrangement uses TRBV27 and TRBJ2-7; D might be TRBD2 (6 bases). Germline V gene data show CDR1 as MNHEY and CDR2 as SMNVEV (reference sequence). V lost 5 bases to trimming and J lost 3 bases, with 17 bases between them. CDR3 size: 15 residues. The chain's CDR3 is CASSPRDWPDYEQYF. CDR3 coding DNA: TGTGCCAGCAGTCCCAGGGACTGGCCTGACTACGAGCAGTACTTC.